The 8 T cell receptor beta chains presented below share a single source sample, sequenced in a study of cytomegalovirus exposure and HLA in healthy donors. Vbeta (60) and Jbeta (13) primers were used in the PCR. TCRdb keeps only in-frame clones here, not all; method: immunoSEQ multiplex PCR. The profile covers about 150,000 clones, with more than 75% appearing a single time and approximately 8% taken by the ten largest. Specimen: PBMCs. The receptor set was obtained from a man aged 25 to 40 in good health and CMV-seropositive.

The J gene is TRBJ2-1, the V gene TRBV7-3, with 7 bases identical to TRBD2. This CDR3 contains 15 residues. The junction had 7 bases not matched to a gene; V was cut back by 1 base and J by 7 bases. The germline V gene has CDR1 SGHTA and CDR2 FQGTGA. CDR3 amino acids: CASSLKGGSTNEQFF. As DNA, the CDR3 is TGTGCCAGCAGCTTAAAGGGCGGGAGTACAAATGAGCAGTTCTTC.

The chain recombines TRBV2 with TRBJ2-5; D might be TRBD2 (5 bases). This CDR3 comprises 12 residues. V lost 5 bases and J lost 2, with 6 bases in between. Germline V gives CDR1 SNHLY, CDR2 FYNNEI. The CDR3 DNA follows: TGTGCCAGCAGTCCGGGGCAAGAGACCCAGTACTTC. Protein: CASSPGQETQYF.

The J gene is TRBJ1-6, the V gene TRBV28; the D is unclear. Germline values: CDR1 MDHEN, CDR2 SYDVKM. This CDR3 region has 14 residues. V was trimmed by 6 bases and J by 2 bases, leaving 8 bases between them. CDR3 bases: TGTGCCAGCAGCCCCCGGGCCTATAATTCACCCCTCCACTTT. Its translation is CASSPRAYNSPLHF.

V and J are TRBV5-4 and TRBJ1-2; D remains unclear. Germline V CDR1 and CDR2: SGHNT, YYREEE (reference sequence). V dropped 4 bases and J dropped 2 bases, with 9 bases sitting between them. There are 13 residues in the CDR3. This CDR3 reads CASSPTTNYGYTF. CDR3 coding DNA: TGTGCCAGCAGCCCAACTACGAACTATGGCTACACCTTC. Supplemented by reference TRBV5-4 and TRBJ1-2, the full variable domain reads ETGVTQSPTHLIKTRGQQVTLRCSSQSGHNTVSWYQQALGQGPQFIFQYYREEENGRGNFPPRFSGLQFPNYSSELNVNALELDDSALYLCASSPTTNYGYTFGSGTRLTVV.

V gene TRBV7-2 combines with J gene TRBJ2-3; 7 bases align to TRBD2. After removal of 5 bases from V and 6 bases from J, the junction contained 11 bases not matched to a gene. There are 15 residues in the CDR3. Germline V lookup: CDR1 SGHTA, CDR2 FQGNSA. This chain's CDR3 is CASSRDTGRSDTQYF. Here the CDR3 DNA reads TGTGCCAGCAGCCGGGATACCGGGAGGTCCGATACGCAGTATTTT.

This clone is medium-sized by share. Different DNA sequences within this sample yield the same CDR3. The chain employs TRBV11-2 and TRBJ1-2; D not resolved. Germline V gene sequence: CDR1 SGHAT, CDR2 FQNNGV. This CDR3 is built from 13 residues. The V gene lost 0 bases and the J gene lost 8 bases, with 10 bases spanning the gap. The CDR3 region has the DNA TGTGCCAGCAGCTTAGATCGTGGCAGGGGCTACACCTTC. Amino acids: CASSLDRGRGYTF.

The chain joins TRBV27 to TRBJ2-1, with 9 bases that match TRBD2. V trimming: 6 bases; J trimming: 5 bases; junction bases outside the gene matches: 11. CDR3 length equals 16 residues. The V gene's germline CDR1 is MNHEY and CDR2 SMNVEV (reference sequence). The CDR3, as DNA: TGTGCCAGCAGGGGGCTAGCGGGACGTACTGACAATGAGCAGTTCTTC. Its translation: CASRGLAGRTDNEQFF.

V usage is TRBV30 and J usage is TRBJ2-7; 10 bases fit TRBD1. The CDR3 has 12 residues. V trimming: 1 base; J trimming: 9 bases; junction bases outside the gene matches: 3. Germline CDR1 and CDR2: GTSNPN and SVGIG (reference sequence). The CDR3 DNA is TGTGCCTGGAGTGGAGGGACAGGGGCGCAGTACTTC. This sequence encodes CAWSGGTGAQYF. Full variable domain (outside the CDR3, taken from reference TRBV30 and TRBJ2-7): SQTIHQWPATLVQPVGSPLSLECTVEGTSNPNLYWYRQAAGRGLQLLFYSVGIGQISSEVPQNLSASRPQDRQFILSSKKLLLSDSGFYLCAWSGGTGAQYFGPGTRLTVT.